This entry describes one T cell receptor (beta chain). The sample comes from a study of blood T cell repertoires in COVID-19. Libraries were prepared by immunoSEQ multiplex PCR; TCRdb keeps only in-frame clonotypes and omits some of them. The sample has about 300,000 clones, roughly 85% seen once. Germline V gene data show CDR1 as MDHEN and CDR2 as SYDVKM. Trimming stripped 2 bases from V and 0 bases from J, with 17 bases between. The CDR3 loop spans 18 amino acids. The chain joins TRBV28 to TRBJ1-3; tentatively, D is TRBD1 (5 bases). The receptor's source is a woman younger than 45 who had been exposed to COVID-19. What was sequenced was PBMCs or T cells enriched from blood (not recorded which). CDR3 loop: CASSLVPDRGISGNTIYF. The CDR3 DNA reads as TGTGCCAGCAGTTTAGTTCCCGACCGGGGGATCTCTGGAAACACCATATATTTT.